The 28 T cell receptor beta chains in this list originate from one sample, sequenced in a study of CD8 T cells in ankylosing spondylitis. Study-level points and caveats: Ankylosing spondylitis blood appeared to carry a characteristic TCR beta motif of roughly eight highly homologous variants.

TCRdb redid the calling of the 5' RACE reads with MiXCR, one entry per CDR3 protein. Of some 840,000 distinct CDR3 sequences detected, 10% to 15% appear once; the ten largest clones hold approximately 0.46%. These receptors' targets are unknown. The sample consisted of blood, either unsorted or a sorted T cell fraction (not recorded which). Receptors originate from a male donor with ankylosing spondylitis.

The chain links TRBV20-1 to TRBJ1-4; perhaps TRBD1 as D (5 bases). The CDR3 runs 13 residues. V shed 6 bases and J shed 5 bases, with 13 bases lying between them. Looked up from germline, CDR1 is DFQATT and CDR2 is SNEGSKA (reference sequence). The CDR3 region has the DNA TGCAGTGCCTACCGGACAAACAATGAAAAACTGTTTTTT. Translating gives CSAYRTNNEKLFF.

This sequence joins TRBV12-3 or TRBV12-4 and TRBJ2-3, with 10 bases matching TRBD2. J gave up 2 bases and V 6 bases, and 5 bases lay outside the gene matches. This CDR3 contains 15 residues. The CDR3 loop is CASSASGGDTDTQYF. The CDR3 nucleotides read TGTGCCAGCAGCGCTAGCGGGGGAGACACAGATACGCAGTATTTT.

This clonotype has at least ten counts. The chain uses TRBV20-1 and TRBJ2-4, with 7 bases identical to TRBD1. J was trimmed by 3 bases and V by 0 bases; bases with no gene match: 5. Germline loops: CDR1 DFQATT, CDR2 SNEGSKA (reference sequence). This CDR3 contains 15 residues. CDR3 DNA: TGCAGTGCTAGAGACGCCGGGACAGTCAAAAACATTCAGTACTTC. It yields the protein CSARDAGTVKNIQYF.

This chain uses TRBV10-2 with TRBJ2-1, with TRBD2 matching 8 bases. Per germline, CDR1 WSHSY and CDR2 SAAADI. CDR3 size: 14 residues. Unmatched junction bases numbered 7, after V lost 9 bases and J lost 3 bases. In DNA form, the CDR3 reads TGCGCCAGTAGACGGGAGGGAATCTACAATGAGCAGTTCTTC. Translating gives CASRREGIYNEQFF.

The rearrangement links TRBV3-1 to TRBJ2-1; possibly TRBD2 for D (6 bases). The CDR3 sequence is 16 residues long. Germline CDR1 is LGHDT and CDR2 is YNNKEL (reference sequence). The V end was cut by 0 bases, the J end by 6 bases, with 15 bases between. CDR3 residues: CASSQELGGPANEQFF. CDR3 coding DNA: TGTGCCAGCAGCCAAGAGCTCGGGGGTCCCGCCAATGAGCAGTTCTTC.

This chain joins TRBV11-1 and TRBJ2-3, with D possibly called TRBD1 or TRBD2 (5 bases each). The length of the CDR3 is 18 residues. Trimming removed 5 bases at V and 0 bases at J, with 21 bases between. Germline loops: CDR1 SGHAT, CDR2 FQDESV (reference sequence). The CDR3 is CASSQVAGKGESTDTQYF. The CDR3 DNA is TGTGCCAGCAGCCAGGTGGCAGGGAAGGGAGAGAGCACAGATACGCAGTATTTT.

The chain uses TRBV4-3 and TRBJ1-2, with 8 bases lining up with TRBD1. J gave up 4 bases and V 1 base, and 5 bases lay outside the gene matches. The CDR3 is 15 amino acids. Per the germline V gene, CDR1 is LGHNA and CDR2 is YSLEER. CDR3: CASSQATGGSYGYTF. For the CDR3, the DNA is TGCGCCAGCAGCCAAGCAACAGGGGGAAGCTATGGCTACACCTTC.

V usage is TRBV27 and J usage is TRBJ2-1; 9 bases agree with TRBD2. V dropped 7 bases and J dropped 1; count of bases not matched to a gene: 5. CDR3 length: 15 residues. CDR1 is MNHEY and CDR2 is SMNVEV in the germline V gene (reference sequence). Here the CDR3 reads CASTDTSGSYNEQFF. The DNA of the CDR3 is TGTGCCAGCACTGACACTAGCGGGTCCTACAATGAGCAGTTCTTC.

This clonotype was found a few times. The CDR3 region is CSARDPGTQVGKEQYF. The CDR3 DNA is TGCAGTGCTAGAGACCCGGGGACTCAAGTTGGCAAGGAGCAGTACTTC. The V gene is TRBV20-1, the J gene TRBJ2-7, with a possible D match to TRBD2 (6 bases). The CDR3 is made up of 16 amino acids. Germline CDR1 and CDR2: DFQATT and SNEGSKA (reference sequence). V shed 0 bases and J shed 7 bases, with 22 bases lying between them.

This clonotype showed up many times. The chain couples TRBV7-9 to TRBJ1-2; D is possibly TRBD1 (5 bases). The germline CDR1 and CDR2 sequences are SEHNR and FQNEAQ (reference sequence). V dropped 2 bases and J dropped 4 bases, with 8 bases sitting between them. The CDR3 consists of 13 residues. CDR3 amino acids: CASSLQGGYGYTF. CDR3 in DNA: TGTGCCAGCAGCTTACAGGGAGGCTATGGCTACACCTTC.

This chain uses TRBV2 with TRBJ2-7; TRBD1 agrees at 9 bases. The CDR3 runs to 12 residues. V lost 8 bases, J lost 5 bases, and 4 bases stayed unmatched. The germline V gene has CDR1 SNHLY and CDR2 FYNNEI. The DNA for the CDR3 is TGTGCCAGCGGGGACAGGGCCCACGAGCAGTACTTC. It is translated as CASGDRAHEQYF.

The chain combines TRBV9 with TRBJ2-1, with D perhaps matching TRBD1 (6 bases). V was trimmed by 3 bases and J by 1 base, leaving 20 bases between them. The germline V gene has CDR1 SGDLS and CDR2 YYNGEE. This CDR3 comprises 18 residues. In DNA form, the CDR3 reads TGTGCCAGCAGCGCTTCCTTGGACAGTCTTTTTTCCTACAATGAGCAGTTCTTC. Protein sequence: CASSASLDSLFSYNEQFF.

A few counts support this clonotype. The V gene is TRBV5-1, the J gene TRBJ1-1, with TRBD1 identical over 9 bases. This CDR3 contains 14 residues. From germline, CDR1 is SGHRS and CDR2 YFSETQ. J was trimmed by 5 bases and V by 4 bases; bases with no gene match: 6. The CDR3 region is CASSGGTGWTEAFF. The CDR3 nucleotides are TGCGCCAGCAGCGGCGGGACAGGGTGGACTGAAGCTTTCTTT.

This clonotype was seen at least ten times. The rearrangement links TRBV5-5 to TRBJ1-4, with D unclear. The CDR3 consists of 14 residues. The V gene's germline CDR1 is SGHKS and CDR2 YYEKEE (reference sequence). Trimming stripped 2 bases from V and 6 bases from J, with 11 bases between. Written as DNA, the CDR3 is TGTGCCAGCAGCTTAAGGACCGGGGATGAAAAACTGTTTTTT. Amino acids: CASSLRTGDEKLFF. Full variable domain (outside the CDR3, taken from reference TRBV5-5 and TRBJ1-4): DAGVTQSPTHLIKTRGQQVTLRCSPISGHKSVSWYQQVLGQGPQFIFQYYEKEERGRGNFPDRFSARQFPNYSSELNVNALLLGDSALYLCASSLRTGDEKLFFGSGTQLSVL.

In this sample, this clonotype turned up many times. The chain combines TRBV6-5 with TRBJ2-5, with no clear D. This CDR3 has 12 amino acids. V was shortened by 2 bases and J by 5 bases, with 6 bases between the two germline ends. The germline V gene encodes CDR1 MNHEY and CDR2 SVGAGI. CDR3 amino acids: CASSYGPETQYF. CDR3 coding DNA: TGTGCCAGCAGTTACGGGCCCGAGACCCAGTACTTC.

V usage is TRBV12-3 or TRBV12-4 and J usage is TRBJ1-1; possibly TRBD1 for D (5 bases). V was clipped by 5 bases and J by 14 bases, with 21 bases between them. This CDR3 has 13 residues. The chain's CDR3 is CASSVLGSGAVFF. The CDR3 DNA reads as TGTGCCAGCAGTGTATTGGGTTCCGGGGCCGTCTTCTTT.

In this sample, this clonotype turned up many times. The gene calls are TRBV14 and TRBJ1-2; no clear D gene. The V gene lost 1 base and the J gene lost 3 bases, with 12 bases spanning the gap. CDR1 is SGHDN, CDR2 FVKESK, per germline. The CDR3 covers 15 residues. The CDR3 protein is CASSQVYGGYYGYTF. In DNA form, the CDR3 reads TGTGCCAGCAGCCAAGTATATGGTGGTTACTATGGCTACACCTTC. The variable domain in full, completed from reference TRBV14 and TRBJ1-2, reads EAGVTQFPSHSVIEKGQTVTLRCDPISGHDNLYWYRRVMGKEIKFLLHFVKESKQDESGMPNNRFLAERTGGTYSTLKVQPAELEDSGVYFCASSQVYGGYYGYTFGSGTRLTVV.

The chain recombines TRBV4-3 with TRBJ2-7; D not resolved. Germline-derived CDR1 and CDR2 are LGHNA and YSLEER. Trimming left V 2 bases short and J 7 bases short, with 3 bases between. CDR3 length equals 10 residues. The CDR3 reads CASSQREQYF. In nucleotides, the CDR3 is TGCGCCAGCAGCCAACGGGAGCAGTACTTC.

This clonotype has only a few counts. The chain joins TRBV10-3 to TRBJ2-7; 8 bases fit TRBD1. The V segment lost 6 bases and the J segment 0 bases; nucleotides outside the gene matches: 4. This CDR3 comprises 14 residues. Germline V gene data show CDR1 as ENHRY and CDR2 as SYGVKD. For the CDR3, the DNA is TGTGCCATCAGCCGACAGGGGCGCTCCTACGAGCAGTACTTC. Protein sequence: CAISRQGRSYEQYF.

This clonotype was counted many times. V and J are TRBV20-1 and TRBJ2-5; 7 bases align to TRBD2. V lost 6 bases, J lost 3 bases, and 13 bases stayed unmatched. Germline values: CDR1 DFQATT, CDR2 SNEGSKA (reference sequence). This CDR3 has 15 residues. The CDR3 nucleotides are TGCAGTGCGGGGGGATCTAGCGGAAGGGAAGAGACCCAGTACTTC. The encoded protein is CSAGGSSGREETQYF.

This clonotype has at least ten counts. V gene TRBV12-3 or TRBV12-4 combines with J gene TRBJ2-1, with 11 bases aligning to TRBD2. The CDR3 sequence is 15 residues long. V lost 6 bases, J lost 2 bases, and 3 bases stayed unmatched. CDR3 DNA sequence: TGTGCCAGCAGCTATAGCGGGAGGGCCTACAATGAGCAGTTCTTC. It codes for CASSYSGRAYNEQFF.

The rearrangement links TRBV7-9 to TRBJ1-6, with D possibly being TRBD1 (6 bases). CDR1 is SEHNR and CDR2 is FQNEAQ in the germline V gene (reference sequence). V lost 4 bases and J 8 bases, leaving 12 bases between the germline ends. The CDR3 length is 14 residues. The CDR3 protein is CASSYRDIYSPLHF. In DNA, the CDR3 is TGTGCCAGCAGCTATCGGGACATTTATTCACCCCTCCACTTT.

The chain is built from TRBV4-1 and TRBJ1-6; no reliable D call. The CDR3 runs 16 residues. V was cut by 2 bases and J by 0 bases, with 8 bases left in between. The germline CDR1 and CDR2 sequences are MGHRA and YSYEKL. The CDR3 DNA follows: TGCGCCAGCAGCCAACCATCAGGCTCCTATAATTCACCCCTCCACTTT. Protein: CASSQPSGSYNSPLHF.

The J gene is TRBJ1-2, the V gene TRBV20-1; 8 bases are a match to TRBD1. Germline CDR1 and CDR2: DFQATT and SNEGSKA (reference sequence). J was trimmed by 6 bases and V by 6 bases; bases with no gene match: 6. This CDR3 is 12 amino acids long. CDR3 sequence: CSAQGQADGYTF. CDR3 sequence (DNA): TGCAGTGCCCAGGGACAGGCGGATGGCTACACCTTC.

The chain has TRBV18 and TRBJ2-3; 8 nucleotides match TRBD2. The germline CDR1 and CDR2 sequences are KGHSH and LQKENI. V shed 6 bases, J shed 5 bases, and the junction held 10 bases outside the gene matches. There are 15 residues in the CDR3. The CDR3 DNA reads TGTGCCAGCTCTACGGCGGGAGGCCATGGAGATACGCAGTATTTT. Amino acid sequence: CASSTAGGHGDTQYF.

This clonotype was counted a few times. The chain combines TRBV5-1 with TRBJ1-2; a weak D match, TRBD1 (5 bases). Germline CDR1 SGHRS, CDR2 YFSETQ. The V gene lost 1 base and the J gene lost 8 bases, with 18 bases spanning the gap. The CDR3 length is 15 residues. Here the CDR3 reads CASSLLTDLYEGYTF. The CDR3 DNA reads TGCGCCAGCAGCTTGTTGACAGACCTGTATGAAGGCTACACCTTC.

The sample holds a few counts of this clonotype. This chain connects TRBV3-1 to TRBJ2-7; D unresolved. The CDR3 loop spans 13 amino acids. Germline V CDR1 and CDR2: LGHDT, YNNKEL (reference sequence). The V gene lost 1 base and the J gene lost 4 bases, with 8 bases spanning the gap. The CDR3 is CASSQGAKYEQYF. DNA of the CDR3: TGTGCCAGCAGCCAAGGGGCCAAATACGAGCAGTACTTC.

The V and J genes are TRBV7-2 and TRBJ2-7, with 8 bases aligning to TRBD1. Germline loops: CDR1 SGHTA, CDR2 FQGNSA. The V segment lost 3 bases and the J segment 3 bases; nucleotides outside the gene matches: 4. The CDR3 has 14 residues. The CDR3 loop is CASSLDREGYEQYF. CDR3 DNA: TGTGCCAGCAGCTTGGACAGGGAAGGCTACGAGCAGTACTTC.